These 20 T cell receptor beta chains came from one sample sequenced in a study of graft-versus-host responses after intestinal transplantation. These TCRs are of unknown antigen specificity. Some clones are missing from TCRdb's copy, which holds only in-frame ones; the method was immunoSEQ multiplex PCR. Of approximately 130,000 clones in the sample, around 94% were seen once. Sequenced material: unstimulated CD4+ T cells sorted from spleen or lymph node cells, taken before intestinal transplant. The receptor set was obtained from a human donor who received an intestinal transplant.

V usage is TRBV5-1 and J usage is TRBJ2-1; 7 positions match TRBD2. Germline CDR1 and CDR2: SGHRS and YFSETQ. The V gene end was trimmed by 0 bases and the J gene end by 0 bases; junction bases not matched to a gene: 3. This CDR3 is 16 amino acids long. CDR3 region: CASSLDGGSSYNEQFF. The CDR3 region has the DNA TGCGCCAGCAGCTTGGATGGCGGGAGCTCCTACAATGAGCAGTTCTTC.

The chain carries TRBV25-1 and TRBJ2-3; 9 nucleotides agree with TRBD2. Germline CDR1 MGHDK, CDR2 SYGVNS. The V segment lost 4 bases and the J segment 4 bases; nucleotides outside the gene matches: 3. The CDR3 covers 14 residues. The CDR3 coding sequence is TGTGCCAGCAGTGTGGCGGGGGGGGCAGATACGCAGTATTTT. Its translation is CASSVAGGADTQYF. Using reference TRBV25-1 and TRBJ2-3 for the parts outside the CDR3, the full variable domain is EADIYQTPRYLVIGTGKKITLECSQTMGHDKMYWYQQDPGMELHLIHYSYGVNSTEKGDLSSESTVSRIRTEHFPLTLESARPSHTSQYLCASSVAGGADTQYFGPGTRLTVL.

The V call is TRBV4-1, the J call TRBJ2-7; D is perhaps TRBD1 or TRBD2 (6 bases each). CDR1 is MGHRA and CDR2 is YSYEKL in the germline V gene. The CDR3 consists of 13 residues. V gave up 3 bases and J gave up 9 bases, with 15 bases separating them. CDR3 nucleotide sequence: TGCGCCAGCAGCCAGACCCGGGGGCACGGGCAGTACTTC. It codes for CASSQTRGHGQYF.

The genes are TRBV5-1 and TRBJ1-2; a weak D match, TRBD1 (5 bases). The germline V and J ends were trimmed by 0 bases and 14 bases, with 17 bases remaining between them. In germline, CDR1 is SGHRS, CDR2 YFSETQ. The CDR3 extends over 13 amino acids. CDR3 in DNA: TGCGCCAGCAGCTTGGTGACACCGGGGGAAGGGACCTTC. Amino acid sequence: CASSLVTPGEGTF.

CDR3 loop: CASSLEAGGTYEQYF. The DNA of the CDR3 is TGTGCCAGCAGCTTAGAGGCGGGGGGGACTTACGAGCAGTACTTC. The chain combines TRBV7-6 with TRBJ2-7; 9 bases map to TRBD2. V lost 1 base, J lost 4 bases, and 5 bases stayed unmatched. CDR1 is SGHVS and CDR2 is FNYEAQ in the germline V gene. CDR3 size: 15 residues.

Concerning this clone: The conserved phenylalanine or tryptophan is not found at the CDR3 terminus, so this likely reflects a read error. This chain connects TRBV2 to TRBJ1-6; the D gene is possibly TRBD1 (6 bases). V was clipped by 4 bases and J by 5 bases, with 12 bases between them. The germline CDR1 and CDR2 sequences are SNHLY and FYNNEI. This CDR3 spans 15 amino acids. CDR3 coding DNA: TGTGCCAGCAGTGCTGGGACACCTAATAATTCACCCCTCCACCTT. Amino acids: CASSAGTPNNSPLHL.

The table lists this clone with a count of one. Here the CDR3 DNA reads TGTGCCAGTAGTGAGACAGGGGTGGCCTACGAGCAGTACTTC. It specifies CASSETGVAYEQYF. V is TRBV19 and J is TRBJ2-7; 8 bases line up with TRBD1. The J segment lost 2 bases and the V segment lost 5 bases, leaving 5 bases of the junction unmatched. Germline V lookup: CDR1 LNHDA, CDR2 SQIVND (reference sequence). The CDR3 contains 14 residues.

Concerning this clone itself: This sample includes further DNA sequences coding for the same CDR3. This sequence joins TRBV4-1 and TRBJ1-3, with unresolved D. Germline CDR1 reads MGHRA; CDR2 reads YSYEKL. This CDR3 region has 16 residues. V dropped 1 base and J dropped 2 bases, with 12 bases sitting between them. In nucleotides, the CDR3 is TGCGCCAGCAGCCAAGTTAATGGACCGCCTGGAAACACCATATATTTT. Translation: CASSQVNGPPGNTIYF.

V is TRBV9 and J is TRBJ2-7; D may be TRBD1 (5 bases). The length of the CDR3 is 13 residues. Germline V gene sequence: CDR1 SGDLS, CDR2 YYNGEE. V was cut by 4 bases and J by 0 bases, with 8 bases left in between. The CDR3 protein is CASSPDSSYEQYF. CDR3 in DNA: TGTGCCAGCAGCCCCGACAGCTCCTACGAGCAGTACTTC. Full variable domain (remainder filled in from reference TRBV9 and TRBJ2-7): DSGVTQTPKHLITATGQRVTLRCSPRSGDLSVYWYQQSLDQGLQFLIQYYNGEERAKGNILERFSAQQFPDLHSELNLSSLELGDSALYFCASSPDSSYEQYFGPGTRLTVT.

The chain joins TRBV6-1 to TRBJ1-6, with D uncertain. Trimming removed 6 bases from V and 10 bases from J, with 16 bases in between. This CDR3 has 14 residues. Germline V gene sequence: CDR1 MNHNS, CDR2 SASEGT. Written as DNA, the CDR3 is TGTGCCAGCAGCGACGGGAAGACCTACTCACCCCTCCACTTT. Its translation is CASSDGKTYSPLHF.

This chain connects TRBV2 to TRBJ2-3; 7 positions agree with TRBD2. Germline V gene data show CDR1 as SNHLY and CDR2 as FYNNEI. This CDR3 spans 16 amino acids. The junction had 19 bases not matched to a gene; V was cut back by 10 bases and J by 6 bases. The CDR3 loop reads CATPRDQRGLGDTQYF. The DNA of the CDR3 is TGTGCCACCCCACGGGACCAGCGGGGATTGGGCGATACGCAGTATTTT. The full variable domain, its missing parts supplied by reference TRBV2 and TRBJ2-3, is EPEVTQTPSHQVTQMGQEVILRCVPISNHLYFYWYRQILGQKVEFLVSFYNNEISEKSEIFDDQFSVERPDGSNFTLKIRSTKLEDSAMYFCATPRDQRGLGDTQYFGPGTRLTVL.

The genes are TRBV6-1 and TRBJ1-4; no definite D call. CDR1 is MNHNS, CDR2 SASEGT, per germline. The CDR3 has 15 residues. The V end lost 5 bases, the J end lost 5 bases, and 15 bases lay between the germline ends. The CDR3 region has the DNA TGTGCCAGCAGTCCGGGCGGCGGGTGGAATGAAAAACTGTTTTTT. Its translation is CASSPGGGWNEKLFF.

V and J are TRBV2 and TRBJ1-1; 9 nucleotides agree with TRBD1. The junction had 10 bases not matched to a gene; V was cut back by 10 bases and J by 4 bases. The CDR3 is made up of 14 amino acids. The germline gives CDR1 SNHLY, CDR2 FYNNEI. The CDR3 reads CATETGGVGTEAFF. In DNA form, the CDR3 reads TGTGCCACCGAAACAGGGGGCGTGGGCACTGAAGCTTTCTTT.

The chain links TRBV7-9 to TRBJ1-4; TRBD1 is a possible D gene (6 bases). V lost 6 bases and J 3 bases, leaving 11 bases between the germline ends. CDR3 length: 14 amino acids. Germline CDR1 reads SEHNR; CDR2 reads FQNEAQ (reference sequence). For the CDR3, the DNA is TGTGCCAGCAGTCGGACAGTACCTAATGAAAAACTGTTTTTT. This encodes CASSRTVPNEKLFF.

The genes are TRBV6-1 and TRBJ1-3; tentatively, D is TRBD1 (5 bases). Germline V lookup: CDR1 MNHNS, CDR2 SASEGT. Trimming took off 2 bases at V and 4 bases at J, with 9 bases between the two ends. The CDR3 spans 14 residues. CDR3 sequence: CASSEFRVGNTIYF. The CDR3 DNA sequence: TGTGCCAGCAGTGAATTCAGGGTCGGAAACACCATATATTTT.

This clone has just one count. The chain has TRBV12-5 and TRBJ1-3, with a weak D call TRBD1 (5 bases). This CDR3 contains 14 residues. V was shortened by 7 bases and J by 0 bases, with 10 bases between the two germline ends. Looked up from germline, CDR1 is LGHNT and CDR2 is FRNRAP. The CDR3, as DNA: TGTGCTAGTGCCCCGGACATCTCTGGAAACACCATATATTTT. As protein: CASAPDISGNTIYF.

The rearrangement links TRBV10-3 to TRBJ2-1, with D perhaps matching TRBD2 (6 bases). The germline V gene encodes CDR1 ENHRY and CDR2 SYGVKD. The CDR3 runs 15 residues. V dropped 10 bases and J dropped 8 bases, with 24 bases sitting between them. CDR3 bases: TGTGCCACCGGGCCAGGGACTTTTTTTGAATATGAGCAGTTCTTC. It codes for CATGPGTFFEYEQFF.

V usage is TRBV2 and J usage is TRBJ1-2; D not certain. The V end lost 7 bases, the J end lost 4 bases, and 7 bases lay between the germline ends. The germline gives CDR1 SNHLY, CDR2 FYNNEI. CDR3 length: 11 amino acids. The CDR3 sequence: CASTQAYGYTF. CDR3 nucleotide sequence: TGTGCCAGCACTCAAGCCTATGGCTACACCTTC. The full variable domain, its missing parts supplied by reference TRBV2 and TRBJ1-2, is EPEVTQTPSHQVTQMGQEVILRCVPISNHLYFYWYRQILGQKVEFLVSFYNNEISEKSEIFDDQFSVERPDGSNFTLKIRSTKLEDSAMYFCASTQAYGYTFGSGTRLTVV.

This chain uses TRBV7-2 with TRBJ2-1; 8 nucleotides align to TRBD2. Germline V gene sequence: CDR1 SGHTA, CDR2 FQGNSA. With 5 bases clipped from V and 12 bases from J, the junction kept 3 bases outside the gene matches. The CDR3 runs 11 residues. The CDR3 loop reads CASSPGTRQFF. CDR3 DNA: TGTGCCAGCAGCCCCGGGACTAGGCAGTTCTTC.

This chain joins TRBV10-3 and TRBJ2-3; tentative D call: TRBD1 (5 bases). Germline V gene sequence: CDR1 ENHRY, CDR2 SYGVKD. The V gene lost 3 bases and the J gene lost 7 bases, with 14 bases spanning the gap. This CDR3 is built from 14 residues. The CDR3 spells CAISDGSGSNTQYF. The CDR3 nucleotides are TGTGCCATCAGTGATGGGTCAGGGTCAAATACGCAGTATTTT.